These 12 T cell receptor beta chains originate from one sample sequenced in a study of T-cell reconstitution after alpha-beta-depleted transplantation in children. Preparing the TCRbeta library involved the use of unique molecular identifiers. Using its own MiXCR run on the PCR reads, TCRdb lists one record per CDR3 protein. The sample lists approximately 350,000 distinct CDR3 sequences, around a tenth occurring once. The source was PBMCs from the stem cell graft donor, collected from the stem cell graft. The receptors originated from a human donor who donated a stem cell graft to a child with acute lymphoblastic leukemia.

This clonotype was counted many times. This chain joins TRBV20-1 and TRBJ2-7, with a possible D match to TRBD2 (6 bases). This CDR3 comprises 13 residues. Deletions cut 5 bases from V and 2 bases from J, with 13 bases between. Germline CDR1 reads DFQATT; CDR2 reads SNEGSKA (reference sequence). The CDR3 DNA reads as TGCAGTGCTTCCGTAGCGGTAACCTACGAGCAGTACTTC. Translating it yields CSASVAVTYEQYF.

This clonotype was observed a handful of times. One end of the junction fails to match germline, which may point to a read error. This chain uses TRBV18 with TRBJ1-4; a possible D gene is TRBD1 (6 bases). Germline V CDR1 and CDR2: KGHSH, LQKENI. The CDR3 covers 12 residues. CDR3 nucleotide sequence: TGTGCCAGCTCACCACCGTCTGGGACACGGGTTTTT. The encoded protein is CASSPPSGTRVF.

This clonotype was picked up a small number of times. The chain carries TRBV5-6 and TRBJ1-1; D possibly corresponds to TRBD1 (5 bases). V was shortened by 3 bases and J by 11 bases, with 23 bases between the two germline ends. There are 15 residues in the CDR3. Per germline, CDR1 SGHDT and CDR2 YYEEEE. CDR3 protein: CASSSIYRTNPEAFF. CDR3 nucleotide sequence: TGTGCCAGCAGCTCAATCTATCGGACAAACCCGGAGGCTTTCTTT.

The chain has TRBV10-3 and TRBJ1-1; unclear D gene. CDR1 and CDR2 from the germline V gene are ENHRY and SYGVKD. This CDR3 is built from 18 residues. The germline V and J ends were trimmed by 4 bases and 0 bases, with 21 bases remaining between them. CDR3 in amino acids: CAISGEEPSFLMNTEAFF. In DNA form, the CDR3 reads TGTGCCATCAGTGGGGAGGAGCCTTCCTTTTTAATGAACACTGAAGCTTTCTTT.

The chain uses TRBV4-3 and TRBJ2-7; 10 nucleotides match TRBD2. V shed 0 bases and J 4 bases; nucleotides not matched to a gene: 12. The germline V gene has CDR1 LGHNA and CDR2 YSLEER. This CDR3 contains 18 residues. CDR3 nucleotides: TGCGCCAGCAGCCAAGAAAGGGTCATAGCGGGAGGCAGGTACGAGCAGTACTTC. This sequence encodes CASSQERVIAGGRYEQYF.

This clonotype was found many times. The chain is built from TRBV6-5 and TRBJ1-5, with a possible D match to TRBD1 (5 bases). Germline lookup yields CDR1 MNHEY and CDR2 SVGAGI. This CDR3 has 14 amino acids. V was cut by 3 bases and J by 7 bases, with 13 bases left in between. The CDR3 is CASSYRGGDQPQHF. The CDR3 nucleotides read TGTGCCAGCAGTTATAGGGGAGGGGACCAGCCCCAGCATTTT.

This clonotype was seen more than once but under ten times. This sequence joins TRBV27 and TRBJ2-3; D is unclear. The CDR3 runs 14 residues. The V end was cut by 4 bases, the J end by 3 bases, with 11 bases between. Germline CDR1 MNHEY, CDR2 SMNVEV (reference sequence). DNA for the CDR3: TGTGCCAGCAGTTCTGGCCCGCTAACAGATACGCAGTATTTT. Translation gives CASSSGPLTDTQYF.

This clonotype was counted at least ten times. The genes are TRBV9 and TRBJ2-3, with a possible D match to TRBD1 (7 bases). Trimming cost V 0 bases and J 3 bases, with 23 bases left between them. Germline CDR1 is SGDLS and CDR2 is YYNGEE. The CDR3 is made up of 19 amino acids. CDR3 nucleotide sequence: TGTGCCAGCAGCGTAGCTACAGGGCCTACAGGGGAGGTGACAGATACGCAGTATTTT. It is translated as CASSVATGPTGEVTDTQYF.

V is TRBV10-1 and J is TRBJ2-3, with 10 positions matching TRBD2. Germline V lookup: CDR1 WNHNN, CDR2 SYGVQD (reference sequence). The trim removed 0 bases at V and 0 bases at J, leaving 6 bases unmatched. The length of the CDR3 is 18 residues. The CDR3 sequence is CASSESSSGSLSTDTQYF. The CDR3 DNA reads TGCGCCAGCAGTGAGTCGTCTAGCGGGAGTCTGAGCACAGATACGCAGTATTTT.

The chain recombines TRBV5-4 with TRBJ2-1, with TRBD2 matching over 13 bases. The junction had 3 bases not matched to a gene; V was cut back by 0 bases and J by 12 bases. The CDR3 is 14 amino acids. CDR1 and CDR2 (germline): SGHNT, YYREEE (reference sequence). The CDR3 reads CASSLELAGGPQFF. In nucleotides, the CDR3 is TGTGCCAGCAGCTTGGAACTAGCGGGAGGGCCGCAGTTCTTC.

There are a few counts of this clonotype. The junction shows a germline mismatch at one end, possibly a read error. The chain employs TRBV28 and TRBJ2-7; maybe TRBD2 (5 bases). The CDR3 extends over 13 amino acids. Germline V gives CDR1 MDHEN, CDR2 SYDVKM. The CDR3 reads CASTSGRSPGKNF. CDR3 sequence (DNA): TGTGCCAGCACCAGCGGTAGAAGTCCCGGAAAAAACTTC. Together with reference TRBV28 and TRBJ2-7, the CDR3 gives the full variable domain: DVKVTQSSRYLVKRTGEKVFLECVQDMDHENMFWYRQDPGLGLRLIYFSYDVKMKEKGDIPEGYSVSREKKERFSLILESASTNQTSMYLCASTSGRSPGKNFGPGTRLTVT.

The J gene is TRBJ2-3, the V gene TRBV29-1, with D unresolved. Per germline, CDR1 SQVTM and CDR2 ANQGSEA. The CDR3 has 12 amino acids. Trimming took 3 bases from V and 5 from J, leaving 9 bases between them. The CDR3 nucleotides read TGCAGCGTTGACCAGACCCGAGATACGCAGTATTTT. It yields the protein CSVDQTRDTQYF.